Listed below are T cell receptor beta chains from one sample, sequenced in a study of cytomegalovirus exposure and HLA in healthy donors. Only in-frame clones appear in the TCRdb table, and some are missing; sequencing was by immunoSEQ multiplex PCR. The repertoire holds roughly 150,000 clones, 80% seen once, with roughly 10% in the top ten. Sequencing was carried out using PBMCs. These receptors all stem from a man aged 18-30 years in good health and CMV-seropositive. The CDR3 runs from the conserved cysteine through the conserved F or W. The D gene is left open where the match is weak. A row's size may be missing; if present it is once, few, many or a size class.

>TRBV28|TRBJ2-5|.|.
TGTGCCAGCAGTTTCCCAGGGGAGGAGACCCAGTACTTC
CASSFPGEETQYF
>TRBV4-1|TRBJ2-1|.|TRBD2
TGCGCCAGCAGCCAGGGACTAGAAGGTCTTGAGCAGTTCTTC
CASSQGLEGLEQFF
>TRBV6-1|TRBJ1-4|.|.
TGTGCCAGCAGTGAATGGGGGCTAGAGGAAAAACTGTTTTTT
CASSEWGLEEKLFF
>TRBV18|TRBJ2-2|.|TRBD2
TGTGCCAGCTCACCGCGCCTAGCGGGAGATATAACCGGGGAGCTGTTTTTT
CASSPRLAGDITGELFF
>TRBV7-9|TRBJ1-5|.|.
TGTGCCAGCGCGGGGGCAGGGAATTTCGCGCAGCCCCAGCATTTT
CASAGAGNFAQPQHF
>TRBV5-1|TRBJ1-5|once|.
TGCGCCAGCAGCCCTGGAGAGGGCCAGCCCCAGCATTTT
CASSPGEGQPQHF
>TRBV2|TRBJ2-1|.|TRBD1
TGTGCCAGCAGTTTCAGGACAGGAAAGACCAATGAGCAGTTCTTC
CASSFRTGKTNEQFF
>TRBV6-5|TRBJ1-2|.|.
TGTGCCAGCAGTTACTATGACAGTCCGTATGGCTACACCTTC
CASSYYDSPYGYTF
>TRBV11-2|TRBJ1-2|.|.
TGTGCCAGCAGAAATCCCGGGACGGGACAATATGGCTACACCTTC
CASRNPGTGQYGYTF
>TRBV5-6|TRBJ1-1|.|.
TGTGCCAGCAGCTTAGGGGTGGGGAACACTGAAGCTTTCTTT
CASSLGVGNTEAFF
>TRBV21-1|TRBJ2-7|.|.
TGTGCCAGCAGCAAGTCCAGGGACTACGAGCAGTACTTC
CASSKSRDYEQYF
>TRBV7-2|TRBJ2-3|.|.
TGTGCCAGCAGATTAGTAGGGGGTACCAGAGATACGCAGTATTTT
CASRLVGGTRDTQYF
>TRBV6-5|TRBJ1-2|once|TRBD1
TGTGCCAGCAGTTCGGGACAGGCTTACTATGGCTACACCTTC
CASSSGQAYYGYTF
>TRBV9|TRBJ2-3|.|.
TGTGCCAGCAGCGTAGACTCCCGTGACAATACGCAGTATTTT
CASSVDSRDNTQYF
>TRBV19|TRBJ2-7|.|.
TGTGCCAGTAGTATACTAGCGACCTACGAGCAGTACTTC
CASSILATYEQYF
>TRBV13|TRBJ1-1|once|.
TGTGCCAGCAGCTTCGGGGTTGTCGTCTCTGAAGCTTTCTTT
CASSFGVVVSEAFF